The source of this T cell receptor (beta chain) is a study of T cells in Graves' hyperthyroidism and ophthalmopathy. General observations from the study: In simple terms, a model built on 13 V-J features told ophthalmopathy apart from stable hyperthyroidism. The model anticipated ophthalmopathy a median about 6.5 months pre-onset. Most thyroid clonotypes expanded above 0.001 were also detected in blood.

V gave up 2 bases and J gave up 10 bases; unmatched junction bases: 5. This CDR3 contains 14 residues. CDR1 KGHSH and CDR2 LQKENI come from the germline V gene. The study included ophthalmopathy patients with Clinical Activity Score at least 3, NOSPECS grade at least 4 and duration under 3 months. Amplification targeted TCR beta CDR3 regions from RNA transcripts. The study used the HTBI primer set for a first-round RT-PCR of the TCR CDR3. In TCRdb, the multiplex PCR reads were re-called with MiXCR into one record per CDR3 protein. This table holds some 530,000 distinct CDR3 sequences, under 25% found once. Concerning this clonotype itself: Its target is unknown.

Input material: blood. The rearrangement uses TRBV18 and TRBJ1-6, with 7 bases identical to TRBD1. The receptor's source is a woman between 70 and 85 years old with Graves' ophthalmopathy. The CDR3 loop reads CASSPETGLSPLHF. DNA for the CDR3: TGTGCCAGCTCACCAGAGACAGGGCTCTCACCCCTCCACTTT.